This T cell receptor (beta chain) was observed in a study of T cells in Graves' hyperthyroidism and ophthalmopathy. Findings and limits, study-wide: A median around 6.4 months before onset, the model predicted ophthalmopathy.

RNA transcripts yielded amplified TCR beta CDR3 regions. The HTBI primer set was used in a first-round RT-PCR of the TCR CDR3. MiXCR was run by TCRdb on the multiplex PCR reads, yielding one entry per CDR3 protein. Among 750,000 to 950,000 distinct CDR3 sequences, over 35% were seen once, and the ten largest hold 8% to 9%. The CDR3 sequence is 13 residues long. Trimming left V 3 bases short and J 5 bases short, with 10 bases between. CDR1 MGHRA and CDR2 YSYEKL come from the germline V gene. Comment on this clonotype: The antigen remains unidentified.

A lack of ophthalmopathy progression within 18 months defined stable Graves' hyperthyroidism. Pregnant or lactating patients were excluded, as were those with uncontrolled infection or other autoimmune disease. Every diagnosis used clinical symptoms, serum thyroxine and TRAb, thyroid ultrasound and orbital computed tomography. Sequenced material: blood. The chain joins TRBV4-1 to TRBJ1-1; D possibly corresponds to TRBD1 (5 bases). The receptor was isolated from a man younger than 35 with Graves' hyperthyroidism. CDR3 DNA sequence: TGCGCCAGCAGCCAGTCTCAGGGTACTGAAGCTTTCTTT. As protein: CASSQSQGTEAFF.